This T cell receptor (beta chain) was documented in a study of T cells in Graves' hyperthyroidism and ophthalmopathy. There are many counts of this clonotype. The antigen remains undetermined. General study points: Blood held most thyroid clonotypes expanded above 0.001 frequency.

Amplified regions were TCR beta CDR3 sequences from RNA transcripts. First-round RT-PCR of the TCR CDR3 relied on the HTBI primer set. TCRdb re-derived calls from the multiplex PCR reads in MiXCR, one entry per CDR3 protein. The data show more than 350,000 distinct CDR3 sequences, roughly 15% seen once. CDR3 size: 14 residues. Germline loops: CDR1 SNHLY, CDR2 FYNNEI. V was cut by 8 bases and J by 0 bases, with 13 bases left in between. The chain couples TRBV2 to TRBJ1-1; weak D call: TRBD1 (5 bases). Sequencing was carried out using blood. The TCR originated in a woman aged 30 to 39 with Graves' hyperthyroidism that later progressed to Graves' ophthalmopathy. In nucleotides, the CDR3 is TGTGCCAGCGGGCAGGGACGGCTGAACACTGAAGCTTTCTTT. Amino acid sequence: CASGQGRLNTEAFF.